This T cell receptor beta chain came from a study of PD-1 blockade in classical Hodgkin lymphoma (dated by TCRdb to the early 2020s). A note on the overall study: Nivolumab dosing was 3 mg/kg intravenously every 2 weeks, continuing until either disease progression or unacceptable toxicity. A peripheral blood immune signature of response to PD-1 blockade in classical Hodgkin lymphoma was defined using TCR beta sequencing and CyTOF. The investigation overall reported the following: Patients starting nivolumab less than 1 year after ASCT had lower diversity and were excluded from later analyses to avoid confounding by immune reconstitution. Trial patients with a complete response had baseline diversity similar to that of newly diagnosed patients, while partial responders and progressors had significantly lower diversity. The study was limited to a single clinical trial cohort, and causes of repertoire differences, possibly disease activity or prior therapy, remained undefined. Baseline TCR diversity was reported to be lower in newly diagnosed patients than in healthy donors and to be lower still in relapsed/refractory patients. A significant rise by C4D1 was seen in CD4+ but not CD8+ TCR diversity (p=0.0027 vs p=0.16), with the rise being most apparent in complete responders (p=0.02).

The Qiagen DNeasy kit was used to extract genomic DNA from unsorted PBMCs and from the negatively selected CD4+ and CD8+ fractions. Using primers that anneal to V and J segments, immunoSEQ multiplex PCR amplified the TCR beta CDR3 regions. A synthetic immune receptor repertoire was used to minimize amplification bias, and remaining bias was computationally removed after sequencing. The paper's processing steps were these. Repertoire diversity was quantified as the Shannon entropy index using custom Python scripts. Unsorted, CD4+ and CD8+ repertoires were analyzed separately, except in combined analyses where CD4+ and CD8+ sequences were merged in silico. A clone was considered expanded if an increase in frequency of at least 2-fold after treatment relative to C1D1 was found, and a pseudocount of 0.5 was applied to clones undetected at baseline. Clones with 0 or 1 copy at C1D1 were defined as singleton clones, while clones with 2 or more copies were defined as non-singleton clones. By matching protein sequences in sorted samples from the same patient, clones expanded in unsorted samples were annotated as CD4+, CD8+ or unknown. Wilcoxon tests were applied to paired samples to test diversity changes from C1D1 to C4D1. Entries here come from immuneACCESS through TCRdb and include only in-frame sequences with V and J called. Some clones fail to appear in such tables; in the studies checked, an unresolved V gene covers under half of the shortfall, and the cause of the remainder is unknown. That table supplies the V and J calls and clone size; D and trimming were determined from the DNA. This sample comprises 14,000 or so clones, about 80% of them detected only once. Approximately 25% of the sample rests with the top ten.

The time point label on this specimen signifies: cycle 1 day 1 (C1D1), immediately before nivolumab initiation. Every trial patient had relapsed following autologous stem cell transplantation, and prior brentuximab vedotin exposure was what differed among cohorts A, B and C. The trial cohort was composed of about 53 patients with relapsed/refractory classical Hodgkin lymphoma, for whom complete response, partial response or progressive disease was recorded as best overall response. Trial patients were treated with single-agent nivolumab in the multi-cohort phase II CheckMate 205 trial. An independent review committee assessed best overall response using the 2007 International Working Group response criteria. Trial PBMCs were obtained immediately prior to nivolumab initiation (C1D1) and on therapy at cycle 2 day 1 and cycle 4 day 1. After peripheral blood was drawn into 8 mL Vacutainer Cell Preparation Tubes, PBMCs were isolated by centrifugation and then cryopreserved.

Worth noting for this clone: Its binding antigen is unknown. It has no much larger one-base neighbor in the sample; base qualities were not kept.

The material sequenced was peripheral blood mononuclear cells (PBMCs), taken at baseline. This sequence was found in a human donor with classical Hodgkin lymphoma.

The DNA sequence reads TGTGCCAGCAGTGGCCCTTTTTGGAGACTAGCGCCCAGTGAGCAGTTCTTC. This is translated as CASSGPFWRLAPSEQFF. The chain couples TRBV25-1 to TRBJ2-1; TRBD2 lines up with 8 middle nucleotides. The CDR3 spans 17 residues, from the cysteine through the phenylalanine. Kept here is only the CDR3 DNA, which spans 51 bases and is read in frame from base 1. Based on the germline V gene, the CDR1 and CDR2 sequences are MGHDK and SYGVNS. V is pruned by 4 bases and J by 9 bases, leaving 17 bases of the junction without a gene match. The CDR3 plus the reference TRBV25-1 and TRBJ2-1 genes for the other parts give the full variable domain: EADIYQTPRYLVIGTGKKITLECSQTMGHDKMYWYQQDPGMELHLIHYSYGVNSTEKGDLSSESTVSRIRTEHFPLTLESARPSHTSQYLCASSGPFWRLAPSEQFFGPGTRLTVL.